This TCR beta chain was documented in a study of blood T cell repertoires in COVID-19 (dated by TCRdb to 2019 to 2021). Regarding the complete study: Samples from collaborators originated in the United States, Italy and Spain and spanned both the acute and convalescent phases of COVID-19. The prospective study material was composed of cDNA or gDNA derived from T cells, B-cell-depleted T cells, or PBMCs. The dataset comprised deeply sampled blood TCRbeta repertoires from subjects exposed to, actively infected with, or recovered from COVID-19. The repertoires were released in a freely available public database intended as a resource for research on the immune response to SARS-CoV-2. Samples were obtained from the ongoing ImmuneRACE study (first 160 participants) and from about 1,300 subjects provided by 6 global collaborators. Sample metadata almost always included a de-identified subject ID, COVID-19 status, age in years and sex. Where HLA class I and class II types were available, the types were taken from metadata supplied by the sample provider, not from assay-based typing. What the authors observed across the whole study: The quantity of clinical and demographic metadata differed by source and by participant and was supplied without curation.

The junction shows trimming of 4 bases on V and 3 bases on J, and the gene matches do not reach 4 bases of it. The CDR3 measures 15 amino acids from cysteine to phenylalanine. The entry retains the CDR3 DNA only, 45 bases that are in frame from base 1. From the germline V gene, CDR1 is SGDLS and CDR2 is YYNGEE. One collaborating source in Seattle enrolled patients while the patients were actively infected and followed the patients over time throughout the course of disease. Each collaborating institution followed its own protocols to collect whole blood in K2EDTA tubes. For TCRbeta analysis, collaborator samples were shipped as frozen whole blood, as isolated PBMCs, or as DNA extracted from either sample type. TCRbeta CDR3 regions were amplified from genomic DNA by means of the immunoSEQ Assay, a bias-controlled multiplex PCR. As for the original processing: The number of nucleated cells in each sample was estimated from the amplification of reference gene primers within the assay. To quantify the absolute abundance of each unique TCRbeta CDR3 rearrangement, sequence reads were collapsed and filtered. For each sample, productive Simpson clonality was calculated by taking the square root of Simpson's diversity index across productive rearrangements. TCRdb re-hosts the immuneACCESS table, in-frame sequences only. Its copies lack some clones; in the studies checked, an unresolved V gene accounts for under half of them, and the cause for the rest is not known. The DNA gave D and trimming, while V, J and clone size come from that table. The sample includes 300,000 to 350,000 clones, with around nine tenths observed a single time. Of the sample, about 7% is held by the ten largest clones.

With respect to this clone: This clone's antigen is unknown. No per-base quality is available; no much larger clone lies one base away.

Recombination linked TRBV9 to TRBJ2-2; 9 bases in between match TRBD2. The receptor was isolated from a woman in her seventies with COVID-19, enrolled during active disease. The sample taken for sequencing was peripheral blood. This receptor carries the CDR3 CASSKTSGYTGELFF. The nucleotides read TGTGCCAGCAGCAAGACTAGCGGATACACCGGGGAGCTGTTTTTT.